This TCR beta chain was captured by sequencing in a study of blood T cell repertoires in COVID-19. This CDR3 region has 16 residues. V lost 1 base and J 0 bases, leaving 9 bases between the germline ends. The germline CDR1 and CDR2 sequences are KGHSH and LQKENI. Clones were read by immunoSEQ multiplex PCR, and TCRdb kept only the in-frame ones, dropping some. Of about 130,000 clones listed, around 87% are singletons. The origin of this receptor is a man aged 45 to 65 with active COVID-19. The V and J genes are TRBV18 and TRBJ2-2; D might be TRBD2 (5 bases). The sample was peripheral blood. This CDR3 is CASSPRSGANTGELFF. The DNA of the CDR3 is TGTGCCAGCTCACCACGAAGCGGCGCGAACACCGGGGAGCTGTTTTTT.